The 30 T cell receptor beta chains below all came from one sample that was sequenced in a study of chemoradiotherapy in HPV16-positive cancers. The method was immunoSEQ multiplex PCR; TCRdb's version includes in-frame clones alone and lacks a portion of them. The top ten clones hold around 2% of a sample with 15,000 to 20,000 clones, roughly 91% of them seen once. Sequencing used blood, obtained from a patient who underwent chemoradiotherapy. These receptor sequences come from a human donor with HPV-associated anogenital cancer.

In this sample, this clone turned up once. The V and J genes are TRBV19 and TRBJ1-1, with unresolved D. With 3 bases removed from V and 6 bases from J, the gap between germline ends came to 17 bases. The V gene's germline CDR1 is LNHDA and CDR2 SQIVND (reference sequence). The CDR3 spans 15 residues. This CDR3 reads CASSMSFGPTPEAFF. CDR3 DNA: TGTGCCAGTAGTATGAGTTTTGGCCCTACCCCTGAAGCTTTCTTT.

CDR3 coding DNA: TGTGCCAGCAGCTCCGATGGTCTAGCGGAAATAAATGAGCAGTTCTTC. Protein product: CASSSDGLAEINEQFF. The V and J genes are TRBV7-2 and TRBJ2-1; TRBD2 agrees at 7 bases. Germline trimming cut 4 bases from V and 7 bases from J; bases unmatched to any gene: 13. Germline assignment: CDR1 SGHTA and CDR2 FQGNSA. The length of the CDR3 is 16 residues.

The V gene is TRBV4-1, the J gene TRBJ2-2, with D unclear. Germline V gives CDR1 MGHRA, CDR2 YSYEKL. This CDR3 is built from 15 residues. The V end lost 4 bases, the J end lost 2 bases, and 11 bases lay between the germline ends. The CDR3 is CASSPDWGNTGELFF. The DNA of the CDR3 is TGCGCCAGCAGCCCCGACTGGGGTAACACCGGGGAGCTGTTTTTT.

CDR3 residues: CASSYMAGRNTEAFF. The CDR3 coding sequence is TGTGCCAGCAGTTACATGGCAGGGCGGAACACTGAAGCTTTCTTT. The V call is TRBV6-5, the J call TRBJ1-1; maybe TRBD1 (5 bases). Trimming shortened V by 2 bases and J by 1 base, and 11 bases separated the two germline ends. Germline CDR1 is MNHEY and CDR2 is SVGAGI. This CDR3 comprises 15 residues.

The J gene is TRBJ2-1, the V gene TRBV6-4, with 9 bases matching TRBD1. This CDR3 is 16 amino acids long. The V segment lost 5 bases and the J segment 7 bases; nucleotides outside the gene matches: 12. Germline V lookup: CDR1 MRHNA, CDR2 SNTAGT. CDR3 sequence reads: CASSPRGTGTWNEQFF. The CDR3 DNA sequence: TGTGCCAGCAGTCCCAGGGGGACAGGGACCTGGAATGAGCAGTTCTTC.

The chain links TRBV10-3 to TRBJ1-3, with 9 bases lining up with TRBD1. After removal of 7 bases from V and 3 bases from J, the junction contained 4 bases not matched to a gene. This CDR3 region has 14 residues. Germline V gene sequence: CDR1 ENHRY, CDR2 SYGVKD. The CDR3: CAIMGQGNGNTIYF. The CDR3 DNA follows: TGTGCCATCATGGGACAGGGAAATGGAAACACCATATATTTT.

CDR3 coding DNA: TGTGCCAGCTCACCGGCGGACAATGAGCAGTTCTTC. It codes for CASSPADNEQFF. This chain connects TRBV18 to TRBJ2-1; D is unresolved. The CDR3 runs 12 residues. Germline V gives CDR1 KGHSH, CDR2 LQKENI. Trimming left V 3 bases short and J 5 bases short, with 5 bases between. Supplemented by reference TRBV18 and TRBJ2-1, the full variable domain reads NAGVMQNPRHLVRRRGQEARLRCSPMKGHSHVYWYRQLPEEGLKFMVYLQKENIIDESGMPKERFSAEFPKEGPSILRIQQVVRGDSAAYFCASSPADNEQFFGPGTRLTVL.

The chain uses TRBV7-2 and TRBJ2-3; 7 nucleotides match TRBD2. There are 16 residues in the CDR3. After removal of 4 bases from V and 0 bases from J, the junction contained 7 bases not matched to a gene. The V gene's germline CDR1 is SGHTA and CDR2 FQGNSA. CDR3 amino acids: CASSSGDYISTDTQYF. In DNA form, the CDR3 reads TGTGCCAGCAGCTCTGGGGACTACATTAGCACAGATACGCAGTATTTT.

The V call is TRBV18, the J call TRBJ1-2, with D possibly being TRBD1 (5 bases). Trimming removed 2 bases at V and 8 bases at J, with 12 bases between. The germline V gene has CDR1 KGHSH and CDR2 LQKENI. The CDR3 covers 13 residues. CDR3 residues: CASSPYQGAGYTF. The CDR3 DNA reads TGTGCCAGCTCACCATACCAGGGTGCGGGCTACACCTTC.

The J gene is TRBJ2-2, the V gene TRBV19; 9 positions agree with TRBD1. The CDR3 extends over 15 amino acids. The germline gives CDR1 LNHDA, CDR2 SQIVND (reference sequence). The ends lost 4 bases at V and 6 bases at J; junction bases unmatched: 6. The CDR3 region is CASSKGRQGAGELFF. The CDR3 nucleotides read TGTGCCAGTAGTAAGGGAAGACAGGGGGCCGGGGAGCTGTTTTTT.

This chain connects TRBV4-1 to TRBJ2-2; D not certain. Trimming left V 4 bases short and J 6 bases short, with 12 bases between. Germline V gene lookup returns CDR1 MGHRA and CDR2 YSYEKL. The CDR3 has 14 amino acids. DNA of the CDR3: TGCGCCAGCAGCCTCTATAGCAGCCCCGGGGAGCTGTTTTTT. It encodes CASSLYSSPGELFF.

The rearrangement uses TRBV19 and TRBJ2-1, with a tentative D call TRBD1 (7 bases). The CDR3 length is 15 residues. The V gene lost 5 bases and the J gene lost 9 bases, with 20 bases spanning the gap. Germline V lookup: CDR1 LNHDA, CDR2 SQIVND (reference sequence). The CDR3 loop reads CASSAVFQGGREQFF. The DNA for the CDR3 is TGTGCCAGTAGTGCTGTGTTTCAGGGGGGCCGTGAGCAGTTCTTC.

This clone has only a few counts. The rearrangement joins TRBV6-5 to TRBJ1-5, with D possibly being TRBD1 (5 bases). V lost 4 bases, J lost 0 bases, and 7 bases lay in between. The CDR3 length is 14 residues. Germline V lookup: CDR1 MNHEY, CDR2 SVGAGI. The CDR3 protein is CASSSGASNQPQHF. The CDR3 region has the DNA TGTGCCAGCAGTTCCGGGGCTAGCAATCAGCCCCAGCATTTT.

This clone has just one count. CDR3 in amino acids: CATSRAGTHNSPLHF. The CDR3 coding sequence is TGTGCCACCAGCAGAGCCGGGACGCATAATTCACCCCTCCACTTT. This chain links TRBV15 with TRBJ1-6; D might be TRBD1 (5 bases). V lost 1 base and J lost 5, with 9 bases in between. Germline values: CDR1 LNHNV, CDR2 YYDKDF (reference sequence). The CDR3 consists of 15 residues.

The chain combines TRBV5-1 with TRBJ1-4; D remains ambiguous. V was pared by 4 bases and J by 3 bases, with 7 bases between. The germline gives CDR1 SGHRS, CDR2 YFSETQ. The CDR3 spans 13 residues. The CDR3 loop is CASSRGANEKLFF. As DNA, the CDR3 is TGCGCCAGCAGCCGTGGAGCTAATGAAAAACTGTTTTTT.

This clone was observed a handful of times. The CDR3 region has the DNA TGCGCCAGCAGCCCATCAGCGCCATATGGCTACACCTTC. It codes for CASSPSAPYGYTF. The rearrangement uses TRBV5-1 and TRBJ1-2, with no clear D. The CDR3 loop spans 13 amino acids. The germline V gene has CDR1 SGHRS and CDR2 YFSETQ. Trimming removed 4 bases at V and 5 bases at J, with 12 bases between.

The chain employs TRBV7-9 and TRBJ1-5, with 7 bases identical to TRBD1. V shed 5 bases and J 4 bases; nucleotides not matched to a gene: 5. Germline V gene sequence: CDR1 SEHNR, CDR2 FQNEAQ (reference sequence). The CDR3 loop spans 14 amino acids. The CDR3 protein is CASSGQGGNQPQHF. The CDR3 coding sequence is TGTGCCAGCAGCGGTCAGGGGGGAAATCAGCCCCAGCATTTT.

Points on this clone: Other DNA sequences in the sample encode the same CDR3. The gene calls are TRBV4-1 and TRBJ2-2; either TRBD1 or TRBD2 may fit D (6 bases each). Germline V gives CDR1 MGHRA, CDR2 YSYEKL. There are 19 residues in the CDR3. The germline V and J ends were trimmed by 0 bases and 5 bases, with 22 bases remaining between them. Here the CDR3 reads CASSQDGKSGGRLTGELFF. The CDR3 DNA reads TGCGCCAGCAGCCAAGATGGGAAAAGTGGGGGGCGACTAACCGGGGAGCTGTTTTTT.

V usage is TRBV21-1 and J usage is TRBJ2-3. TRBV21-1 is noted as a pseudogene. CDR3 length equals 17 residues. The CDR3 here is CASSKALQQDSTDTQYF. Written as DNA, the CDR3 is TGTGCCAGCAGCAAAGCGCTCCAGCAAGACAGCACAGATACGCAGTATTTT.

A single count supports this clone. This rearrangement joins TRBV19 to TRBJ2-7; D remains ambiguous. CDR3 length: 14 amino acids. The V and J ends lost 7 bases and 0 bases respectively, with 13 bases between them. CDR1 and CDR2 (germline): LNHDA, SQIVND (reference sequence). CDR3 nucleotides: TGTGCCAGTACGGTAACTGCCTCCTCCTACGAGCAGTACTTC. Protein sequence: CASTVTASSYEQYF.

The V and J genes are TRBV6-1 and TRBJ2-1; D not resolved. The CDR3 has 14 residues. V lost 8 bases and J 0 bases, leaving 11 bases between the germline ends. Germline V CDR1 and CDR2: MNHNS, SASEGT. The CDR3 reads CASEPTHSYNEQFF. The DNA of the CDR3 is TGTGCCAGCGAGCCCACCCACTCCTACAATGAGCAGTTCTTC.

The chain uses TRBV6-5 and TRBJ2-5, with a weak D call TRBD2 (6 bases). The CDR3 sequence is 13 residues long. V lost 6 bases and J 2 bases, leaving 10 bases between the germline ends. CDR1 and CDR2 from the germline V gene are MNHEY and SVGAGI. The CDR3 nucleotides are TGTGCCAGCAGCGACGGGAGTCAAGAGACCCAGTACTTC. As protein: CASSDGSQETQYF.

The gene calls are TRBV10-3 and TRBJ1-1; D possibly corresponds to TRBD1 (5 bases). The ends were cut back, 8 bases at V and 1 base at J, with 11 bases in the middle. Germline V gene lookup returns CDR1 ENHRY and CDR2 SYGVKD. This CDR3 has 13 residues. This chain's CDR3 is CAILMGRNTEAFF. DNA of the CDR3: TGTGCCATCCTAATGGGGCGGAACACTGAAGCTTTCTTT.

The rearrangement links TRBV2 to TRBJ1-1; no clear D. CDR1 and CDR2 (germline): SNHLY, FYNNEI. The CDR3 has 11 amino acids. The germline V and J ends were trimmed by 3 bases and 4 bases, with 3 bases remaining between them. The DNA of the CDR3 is TGTGCCAGCAGTGAGCCCACTGAAGCTTTCTTT. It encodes CASSEPTEAFF.

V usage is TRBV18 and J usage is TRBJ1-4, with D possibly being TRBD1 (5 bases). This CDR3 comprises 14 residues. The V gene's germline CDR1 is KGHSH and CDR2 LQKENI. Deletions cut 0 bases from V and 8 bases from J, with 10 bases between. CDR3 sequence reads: CASSPPGAGEKLFF. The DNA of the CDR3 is TGTGCCAGCTCACCACCAGGGGCCGGGGAAAAACTGTTTTTT.

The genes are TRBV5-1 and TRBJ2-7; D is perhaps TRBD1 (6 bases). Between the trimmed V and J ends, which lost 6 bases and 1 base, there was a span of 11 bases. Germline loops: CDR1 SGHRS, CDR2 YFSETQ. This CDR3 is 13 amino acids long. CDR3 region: CASTDDRSYEQYF. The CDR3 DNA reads TGCGCCAGCACCGACGACAGGTCCTACGAGCAGTACTTC.

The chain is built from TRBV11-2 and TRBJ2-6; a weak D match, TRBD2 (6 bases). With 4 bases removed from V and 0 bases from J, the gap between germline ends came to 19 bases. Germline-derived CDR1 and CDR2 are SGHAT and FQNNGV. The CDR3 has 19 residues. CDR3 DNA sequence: TGTGCCAGCAGCTACCGCCTAGGGACTCCTGACTCTGGGGCCAACGTCCTGACTTTC. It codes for CASSYRLGTPDSGANVLTF.

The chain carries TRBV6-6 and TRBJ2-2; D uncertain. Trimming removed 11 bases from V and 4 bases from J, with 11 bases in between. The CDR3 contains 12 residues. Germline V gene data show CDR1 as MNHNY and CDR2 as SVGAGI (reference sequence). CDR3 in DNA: TGTGCCCTGTATGGGCCCACCGGGGAGCTGTTTTTT. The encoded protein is CALYGPTGELFF.

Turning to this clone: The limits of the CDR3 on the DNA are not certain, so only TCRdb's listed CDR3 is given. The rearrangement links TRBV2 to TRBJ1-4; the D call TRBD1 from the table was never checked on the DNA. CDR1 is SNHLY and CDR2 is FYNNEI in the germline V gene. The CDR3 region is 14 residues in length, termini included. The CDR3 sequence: CASILDRLYEKLFF.

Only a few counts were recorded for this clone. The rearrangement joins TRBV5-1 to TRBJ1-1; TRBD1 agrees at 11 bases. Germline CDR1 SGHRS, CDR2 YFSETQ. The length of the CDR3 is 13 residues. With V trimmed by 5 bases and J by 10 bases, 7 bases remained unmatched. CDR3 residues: CASRTGQGEAAFF. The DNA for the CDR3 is TGCGCCAGCAGAACGGGACAGGGGGAGGCAGCTTTCTTT.